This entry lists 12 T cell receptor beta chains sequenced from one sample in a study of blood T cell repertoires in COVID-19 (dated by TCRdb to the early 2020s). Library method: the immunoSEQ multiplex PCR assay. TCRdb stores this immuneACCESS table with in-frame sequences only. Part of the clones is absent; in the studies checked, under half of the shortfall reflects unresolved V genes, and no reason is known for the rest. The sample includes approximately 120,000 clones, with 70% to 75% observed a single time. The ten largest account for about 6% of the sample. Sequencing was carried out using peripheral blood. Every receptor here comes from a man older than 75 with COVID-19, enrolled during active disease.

CDR3 amino acids: CATSDTGTGNTEAFF. The CDR3 DNA follows: TGTGCCACCAGTGACACCGGGACAGGGAACACTGAAGCTTTCTTT. The chain combines TRBV24-1 with TRBJ1-1; TRBD1 aligns across 8 bases. The germline V gene has CDR1 KGHDR and CDR2 SFDVKD. This CDR3 region has 15 residues. V was clipped by 4 bases and J by 1 base; unmatched bases: 4.

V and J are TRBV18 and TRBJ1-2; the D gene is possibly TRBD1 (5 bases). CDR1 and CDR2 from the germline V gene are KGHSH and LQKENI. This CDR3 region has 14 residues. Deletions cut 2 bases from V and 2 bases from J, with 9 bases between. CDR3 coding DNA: TGTGCCAGCTCACCAGGGGCCGTAAACTATGGCTACACCTTC. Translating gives CASSPGAVNYGYTF.

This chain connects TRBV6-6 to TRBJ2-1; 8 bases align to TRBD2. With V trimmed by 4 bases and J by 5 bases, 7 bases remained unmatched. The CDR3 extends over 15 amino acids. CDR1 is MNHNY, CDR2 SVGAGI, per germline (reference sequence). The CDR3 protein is CASSSPGLGDNEQFF. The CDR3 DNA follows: TGTGCCAGCAGTTCACCGGGACTAGGTGACAATGAGCAGTTCTTC.

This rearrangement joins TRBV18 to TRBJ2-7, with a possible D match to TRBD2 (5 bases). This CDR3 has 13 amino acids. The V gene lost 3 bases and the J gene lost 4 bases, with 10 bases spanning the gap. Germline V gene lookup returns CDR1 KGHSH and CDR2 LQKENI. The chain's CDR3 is CASSPDGGYEQYF. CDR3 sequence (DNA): TGTGCCAGCTCACCGGACGGCGGGTACGAGCAGTACTTC.

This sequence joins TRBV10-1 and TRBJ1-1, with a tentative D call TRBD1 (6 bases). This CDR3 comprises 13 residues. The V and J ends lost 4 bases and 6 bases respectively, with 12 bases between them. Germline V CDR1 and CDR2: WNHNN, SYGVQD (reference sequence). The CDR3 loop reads CASSANRVSEAFF. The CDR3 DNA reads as TGCGCCAGCAGTGCAAACAGGGTCTCTGAAGCTTTCTTT.

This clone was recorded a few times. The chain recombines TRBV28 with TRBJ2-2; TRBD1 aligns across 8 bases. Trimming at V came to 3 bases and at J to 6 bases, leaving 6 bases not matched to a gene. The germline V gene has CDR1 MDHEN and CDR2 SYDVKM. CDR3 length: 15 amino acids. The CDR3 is CASSFGTGYAGELFF. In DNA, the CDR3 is TGTGCCAGCAGTTTCGGGACAGGTTACGCCGGGGAGCTGTTTTTT.

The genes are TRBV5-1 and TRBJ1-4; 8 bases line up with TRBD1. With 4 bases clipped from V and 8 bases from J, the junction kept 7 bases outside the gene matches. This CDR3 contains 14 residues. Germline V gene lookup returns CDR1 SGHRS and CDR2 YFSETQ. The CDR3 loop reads CASSPGQGFEKLFF. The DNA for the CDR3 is TGCGCCAGCAGCCCCGGACAGGGTTTCGAAAAACTGTTTTTT.

CDR3 DNA: TGTGCCAGCAGCCGAGAGCGGGCGGTCACAGATACGCAGTATTTT. The encoded protein is CASSRERAVTDTQYF. The chain is built from TRBV3-1 (or the pseudogene TRBV3-2) and TRBJ2-3; D may be TRBD2 (6 bases). Trimming left V 4 bases short and J 2 bases short, with 13 bases between. There are 15 residues in the CDR3. Germline CDR1 reads LGHDT; CDR2 reads YNNKEL (reference sequence).

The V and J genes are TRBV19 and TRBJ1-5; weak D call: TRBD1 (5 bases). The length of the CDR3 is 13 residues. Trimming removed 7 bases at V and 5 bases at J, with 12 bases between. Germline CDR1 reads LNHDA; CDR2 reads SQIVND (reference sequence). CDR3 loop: CASTWTGDQPQHF. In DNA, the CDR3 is TGTGCCAGTACCTGGACGGGGGATCAGCCCCAGCATTTT.

CDR3 protein: CASSERGGELFF. CDR3 DNA sequence: TGTGCCAGCAGTGAAAGGGGCGGGGAGCTGTTTTTT. The chain combines TRBV6-1 with TRBJ2-2; a possible D gene is TRBD1 (5 bases). Trimming left V 2 bases short and J 7 bases short, with 5 bases between. Germline CDR1 MNHNS, CDR2 SASEGT. The CDR3 sequence is 12 residues long.

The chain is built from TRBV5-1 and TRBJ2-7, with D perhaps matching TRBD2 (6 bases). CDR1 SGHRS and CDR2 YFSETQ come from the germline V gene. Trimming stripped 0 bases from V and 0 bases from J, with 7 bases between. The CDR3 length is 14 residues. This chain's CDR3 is CASSLDGSSYEQYF. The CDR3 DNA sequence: TGCGCCAGCAGCTTGGACGGGAGCTCCTACGAGCAGTACTTC.

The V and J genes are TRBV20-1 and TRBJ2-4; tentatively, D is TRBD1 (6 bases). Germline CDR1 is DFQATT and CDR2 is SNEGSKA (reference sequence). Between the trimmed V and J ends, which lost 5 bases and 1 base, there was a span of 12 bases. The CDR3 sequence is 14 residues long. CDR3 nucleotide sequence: TGCAGTGCTGGTGCCCAGGGGGCCAAAAACATTCAGTACTTC. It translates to CSAGAQGAKNIQYF.